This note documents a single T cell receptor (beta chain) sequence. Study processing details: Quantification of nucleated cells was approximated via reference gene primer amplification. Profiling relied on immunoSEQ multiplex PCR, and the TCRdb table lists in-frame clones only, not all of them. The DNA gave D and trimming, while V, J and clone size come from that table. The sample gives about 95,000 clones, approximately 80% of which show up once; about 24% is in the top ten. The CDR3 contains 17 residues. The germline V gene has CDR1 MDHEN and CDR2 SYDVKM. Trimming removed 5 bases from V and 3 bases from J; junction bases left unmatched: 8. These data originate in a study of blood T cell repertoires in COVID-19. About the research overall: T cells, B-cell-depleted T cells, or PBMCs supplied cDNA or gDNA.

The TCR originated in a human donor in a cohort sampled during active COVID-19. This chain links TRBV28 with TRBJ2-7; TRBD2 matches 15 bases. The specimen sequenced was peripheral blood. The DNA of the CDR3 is TGTGCCAGCAGTGGACTAGCGGGAGGGCCTCAAATCTACGAGCAGTACTTC. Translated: CASSGLAGGPQIYEQYF.